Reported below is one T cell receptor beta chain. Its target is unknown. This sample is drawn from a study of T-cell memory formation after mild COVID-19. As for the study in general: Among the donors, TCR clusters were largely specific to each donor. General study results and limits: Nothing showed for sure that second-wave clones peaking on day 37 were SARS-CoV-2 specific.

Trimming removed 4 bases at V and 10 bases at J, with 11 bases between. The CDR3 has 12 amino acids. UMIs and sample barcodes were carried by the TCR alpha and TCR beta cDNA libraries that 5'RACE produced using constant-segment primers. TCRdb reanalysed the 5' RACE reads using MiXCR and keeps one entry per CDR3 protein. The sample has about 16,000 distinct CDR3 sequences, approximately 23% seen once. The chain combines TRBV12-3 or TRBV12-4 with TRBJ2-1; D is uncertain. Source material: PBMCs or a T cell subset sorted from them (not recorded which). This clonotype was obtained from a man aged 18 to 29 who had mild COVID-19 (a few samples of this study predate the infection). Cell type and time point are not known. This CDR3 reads CASSSRIGEQFF. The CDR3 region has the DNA TGTGCCAGCAGTTCTAGGATCGGGGAGCAGTTCTTC.